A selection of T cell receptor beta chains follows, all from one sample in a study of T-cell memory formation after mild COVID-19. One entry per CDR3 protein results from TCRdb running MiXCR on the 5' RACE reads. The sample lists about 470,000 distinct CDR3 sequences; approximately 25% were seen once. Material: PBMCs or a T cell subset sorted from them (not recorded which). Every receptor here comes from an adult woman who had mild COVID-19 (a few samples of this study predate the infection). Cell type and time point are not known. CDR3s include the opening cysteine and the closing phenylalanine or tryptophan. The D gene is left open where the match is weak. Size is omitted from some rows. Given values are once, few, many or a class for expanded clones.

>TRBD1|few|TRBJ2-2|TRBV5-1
TGCGCCAGCAGCCTGACAGGGGAGGCCGGGGAGCTGTTTTTT
CASSLTGEAGELFF
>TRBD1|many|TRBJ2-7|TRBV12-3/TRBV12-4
TGTGCCAGCAGCCCCCCGGGACAGTTATACGAGCAGTACTTC
CASSPPGQLYEQYF
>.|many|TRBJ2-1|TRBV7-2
TGTGCCAGCAGCTTAGGAGCTGACAATGAGCAGTTCTTC
CASSLGADNEQFF
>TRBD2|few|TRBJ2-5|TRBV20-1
TGCAGTGCCCGGACTAGCGGGGGGCAAGAGACCCAGTACTTC
CSARTSGGQETQYF
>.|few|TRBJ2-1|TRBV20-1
TGCAGTGCAAGGACTCGGCGGGCCTACAATGAGCAGTTCTTC
CSARTRRAYNEQFF
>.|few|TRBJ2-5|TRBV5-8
TGTGCCAGCAGCTTCGAAGGTGGGGGGCCGAGGGAGACCCAGTACTTC
CASSFEGGGPRETQYF
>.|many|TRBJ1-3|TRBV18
TGTGCCAGCTCACCATATGGGGAGACCTCTGGAAACACCATATATTTT
CASSPYGETSGNTIYF
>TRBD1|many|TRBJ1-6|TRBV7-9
TGTGCCAGCAGCATGGGACAGTATAATTCACCCCTCCACTTT
CASSMGQYNSPLHF
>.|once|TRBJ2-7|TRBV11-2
TGTGCCAGCATCCTCAGCGGGTCCTACGAGCAGTACTTC
CASILSGSYEQYF
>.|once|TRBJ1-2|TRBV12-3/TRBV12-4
TGTGCCAGCAGTCCCCGGGGGCCGGGCTATGGCTACACCTTC
CASSPRGPGYGYTF
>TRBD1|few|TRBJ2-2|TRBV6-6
TGTGCCAGCAGTCAACCGGGACAGGGTTTAACCGGGGAGCTGTTTTTT
CASSQPGQGLTGELFF
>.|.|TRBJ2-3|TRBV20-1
TGCACCCCATGGGCTAGGTCCGAAACAGATACGCAGTATTTT
CTPWARSETDTQYF
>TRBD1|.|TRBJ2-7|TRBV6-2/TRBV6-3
TGTGCCAGCAGTTACACAGGACAGGGGGCTAGCGACGAGCAGTACTTC
CASSYTGQGASDEQYF
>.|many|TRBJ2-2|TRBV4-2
TGTGCCAGCAGCCAAGATGCACCAGCGAACACCGGGGAGCTGTTTTTT
CASSQDAPANTGELFF
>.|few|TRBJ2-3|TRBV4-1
TGCGCCAGCAGCCAGATTGACCTAGTAAGCACAGATACGCAGTATTTT
CASSQIDLVSTDTQYF
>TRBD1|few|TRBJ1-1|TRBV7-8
TGTGCCAGCAGCTCAAAGGACAGGGAGGCTTTCTTT
CASSSKDREAFF
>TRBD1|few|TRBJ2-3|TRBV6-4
TGTGCCAGCAGTTCGGGACAGGAAAACACAGATACGCAGTATTTT
CASSSGQENTDTQYF
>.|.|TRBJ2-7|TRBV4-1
TGCGCCAGCGGGGTCGGGCGCTCCTACGAGCAGTACTTC
CASGVGRSYEQYF
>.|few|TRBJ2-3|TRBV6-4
TGTGCCAGCAGTGCGCGGGGAACAGATACGCAGTATTTT
CASSARGTDTQYF
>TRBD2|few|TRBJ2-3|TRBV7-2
TGTGCCAGCAGCTTATTAGGGCTAGCGGGAGTAGGCACAGATACGCAGTATTTT
CASSLLGLAGVGTDTQYF
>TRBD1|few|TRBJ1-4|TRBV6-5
TGTGCCCAGCCGGGACAGCCTAATGAAAAACTGTTTTTT
CAQPGQPNEKLFF
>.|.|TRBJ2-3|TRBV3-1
TGTGCCAGCAGCCAAGCGCCCGAGGAGGGTTCGCGAGATACGCAGTATTTT
CASSQAPEEGSRDTQYF
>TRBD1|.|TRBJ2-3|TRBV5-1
TGCGCCAGCAGCTTGTCGACAGGGTATGGAGATACGCAGTATTTT
CASSLSTGYGDTQYF
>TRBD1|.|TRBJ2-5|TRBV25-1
TGTACCAGCAGTAACCCGGGACAGGGAAGGGAGACCCAGTACTTC
CTSSNPGQGRETQYF
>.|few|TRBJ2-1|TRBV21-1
TGTGCCAGCAGCAACGGCGCAAGGGGAACCTACAATGAGCAGTTCTTC
CASSNGARGTYNEQFF
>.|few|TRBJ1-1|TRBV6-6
TGTGCCAGCAGTAATCTACGGGCCGACACTGAAGCTTTCTTT
CASSNLRADTEAFF
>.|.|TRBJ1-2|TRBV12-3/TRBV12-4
TGTGCCAGCAGGATGGCCGTTGGCTACACCTTC
CASRMAVGYTF